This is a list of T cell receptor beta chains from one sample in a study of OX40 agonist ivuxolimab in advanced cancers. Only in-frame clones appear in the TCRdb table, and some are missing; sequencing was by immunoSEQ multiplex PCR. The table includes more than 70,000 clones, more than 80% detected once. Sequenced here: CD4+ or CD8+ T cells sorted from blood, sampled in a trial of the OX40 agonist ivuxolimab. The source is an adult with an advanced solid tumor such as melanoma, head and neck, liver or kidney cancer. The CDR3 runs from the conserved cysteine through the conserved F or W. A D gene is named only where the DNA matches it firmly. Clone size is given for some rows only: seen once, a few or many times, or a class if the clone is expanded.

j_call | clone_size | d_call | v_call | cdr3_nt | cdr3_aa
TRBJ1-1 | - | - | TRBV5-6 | TGTGCCAGCAGCTTGGTCTCGTTGGGTGAAGCTTTCTTT | CASSLVSLGEAFF
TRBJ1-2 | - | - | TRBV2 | TGTGCCAACAGTCCGGACTTTAACTATGGCTACACCTTC | CANSPDFNYGYTF
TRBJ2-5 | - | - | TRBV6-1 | TGTGCCAGCAGTGCCTGGGGGGTCCAAGAGACCCAGTACTTC | CASSAWGVQETQYF
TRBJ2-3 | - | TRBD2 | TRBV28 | TGTGCCAGCACCCCAGGAGCGGGGGGGGGCACAGATACGCAGTATTTT | CASTPGAGGGTDTQYF
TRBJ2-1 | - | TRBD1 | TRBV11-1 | TGTGCCAGCAGCCGGACAGGGAACTACAATGAGCAGTTCTTC | CASSRTGNYNEQFF
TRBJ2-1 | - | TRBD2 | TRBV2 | TGTGCCAGCAGTGGTCCTAGCGGGGGGCTGAGCCCCTACAATGAGCAGTTCTTC | CASSGPSGGLSPYNEQFF
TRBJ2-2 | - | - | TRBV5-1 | TGCGCCAGCAAGGGGGGGATAAACACCGGGGAGCTGTTTTTT | CASKGGINTGELFF
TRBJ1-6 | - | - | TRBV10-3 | TGTGCCATCAGTGAGGGACCTTATTATAATTCACCCCTCCACTTT | CAISEGPYYNSPLHF
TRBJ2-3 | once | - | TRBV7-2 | TGTGCCAGCAGCTCGAACACAGATACGCAGTATTTT | CASSSNTDTQYF
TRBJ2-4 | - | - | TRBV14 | TGTGCCAGCAGCCGGGGTGGGAGCACGTCGAACATTCAGTACTTC | CASSRGGSTSNIQYF
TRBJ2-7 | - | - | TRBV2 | TGTGCCAGCAATGCACCTGACAGTGGGGTTGAGCGGCACTTC | CASNAPDSGVERHF
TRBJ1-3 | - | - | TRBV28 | TGTGCCAGCAGCCTACTCCACTCTGGAAACACCATATATTTT | CASSLLHSGNTIYF
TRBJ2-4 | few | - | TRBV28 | TGTGCCAGCAGTTTAAGGGGCAAAAACATTCAGTACTTC | CASSLRGKNIQYF
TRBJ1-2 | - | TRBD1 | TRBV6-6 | TGTGCCAGCAGTTACCAGGGGGACTATGGCTACACCTTC | CASSYQGDYGYTF
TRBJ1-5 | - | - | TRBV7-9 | TGTGCCAGCAGCTTAGGTACAGGGTCGGTTGTTCAGCCCCAGCATTTT | CASSLGTGSVVQPQHF
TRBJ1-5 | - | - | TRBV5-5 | TGTGCCAGCAGCTTGGCTTCAGGGTATCAGCCCCAGCATTTT | CASSLASGYQPQHF
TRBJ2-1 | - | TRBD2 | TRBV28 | TGTGCCAGCAGTTCTCTAGCGGGCAGCTCCTACAATGAGCAGTTCTTC | CASSSLAGSSYNEQFF
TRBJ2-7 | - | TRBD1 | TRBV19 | TGTGCCAGTAGTATCGGGACAGGGACTTACGAGCAGTACTTC | CASSIGTGTYEQYF
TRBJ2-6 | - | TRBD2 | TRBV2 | TGTGCCAGCAGTGAACTTCTATTAGGCGGGAGGGGCTCTGGGGCCAACGTCCTGACTTTC | CASSELLLGGRGSGANVLTF
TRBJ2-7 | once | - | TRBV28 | TGTGCCAGCAGCCAGTATCCTGGCGAGCAGTACTTC | CASSQYPGEQYF
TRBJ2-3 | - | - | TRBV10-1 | TGCGCCAGCAGTGCCGACACTGGTACGCAGTATTTT | CASSADTGTQYF
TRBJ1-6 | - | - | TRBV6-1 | TGTGCCAGCAGTGATACGGCCAGGGGAAATTCACCCCTCCACTTT | CASSDTARGNSPLHF
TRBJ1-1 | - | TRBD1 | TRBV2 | TGTGCCAGCAGTGCGACAGGGGGTACTGAAGCTTTCTTT | CASSATGGTEAFF
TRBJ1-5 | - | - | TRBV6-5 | TGTGCCAGCAGCCGACGTCCGTCCCAGCCCCAGCATTTT | CASSRRPSQPQHF
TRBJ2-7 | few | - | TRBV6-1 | TGTGCCAGCAGTGAAATGTCCCTGGGAGAGCAGTACTTC | CASSEMSLGEQYF
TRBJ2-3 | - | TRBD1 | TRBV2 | TGTGCCAGCGGATTGGACAGGGGCACGGATACGCAGTATTTT | CASGLDRGTDTQYF
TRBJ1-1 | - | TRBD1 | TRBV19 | TGTGCCAGTAGTATGGGGACAGGGCGGAACACTGAAGCTTTCTTT | CASSMGTGRNTEAFF
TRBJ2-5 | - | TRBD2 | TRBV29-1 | TGCAGCGCCCCGAGGGCTAGCGGGCCCCAAGAGACCCAGTACTTC | CSAPRASGPQETQYF
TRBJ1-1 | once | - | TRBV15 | TGTGCCACCAGCAGAGAAAGGTCGAGGGAGATAGCTGAAGCTTTCTTT | CATSRERSREIAEAFF
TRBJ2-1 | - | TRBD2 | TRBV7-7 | TGTGCTTGTGGGACTAGCGGTAACAATGAGCAGTTCTTC | CACGTSGNNEQFF
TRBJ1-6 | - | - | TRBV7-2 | TGTGCCAGCAGCTTAAATCAGGACAGTGGCTCCTATAATTCACCCCTCCACTTT | CASSLNQDSGSYNSPLHF
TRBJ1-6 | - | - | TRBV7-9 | TGTGCCAGCAGCTTAGAAAGAGTTGGGGCCTATAATTCACCCCTCCACTTT | CASSLERVGAYNSPLHF
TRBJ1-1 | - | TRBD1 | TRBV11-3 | TGTGCCAGCAGCTCGGGACAGGGAGGTAACACTGAAGCTTTCTTT | CASSSGQGGNTEAFF
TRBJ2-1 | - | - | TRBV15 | TGTGCCACCTTCCGAGGGGCCTCCCGACAGTTCTTC | CATFRGASRQFF
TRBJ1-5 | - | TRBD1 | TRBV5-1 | TGCGCCAGCAGCGCCGGGACAGGGGATCAGCCCCAGCATTTT | CASSAGTGDQPQHF
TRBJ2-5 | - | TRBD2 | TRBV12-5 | TGTGCTAGTGGTCCGGGACTAGCGTTGCAAGAGACCCAGTACTTC | CASGPGLALQETQYF
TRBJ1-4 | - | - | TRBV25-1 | TGTGCCAGCAGTGACAGTGTCACTAATGAAAAACTGTTTTTT | CASSDSVTNEKLFF
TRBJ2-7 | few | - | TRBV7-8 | TGTGCTACGAGGCAGGGAGGCTACGAGCAGTACTTC | CATRQGGYEQYF
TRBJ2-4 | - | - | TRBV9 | TGTGCCAGCAGCCCGACCCTCAATTGGCCCTTAAACATTCAGTACTTC | CASSPTLNWPLNIQYF
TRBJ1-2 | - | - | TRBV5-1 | TGCGCCAGCAGCTTTACGACGGGAAACTATGGCTACACCTTC | CASSFTTGNYGYTF
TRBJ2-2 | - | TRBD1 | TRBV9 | TGTGCCAGCAGCGGCGGTCGACAGGGGTGGACGAACACCGGGGAGCTGTTTTTT | CASSGGRQGWTNTGELFF